This TCR beta chain originates from a study of T-cell memory formation after mild COVID-19. In this sample, this clonotype turned up a few times. Germline V gene sequence: CDR1 LGHNT, CDR2 FRNRAP. The V and J ends lost 2 bases and 7 bases respectively, with 6 bases between them. This CDR3 spans 11 amino acids. One entry per CDR3 protein, called by TCRdb with MiXCR from the 5' RACE reads. Of some 340,000 distinct CDR3 sequences listed, about an eighth are singletons. The rearrangement uses TRBV12-5 and TRBJ2-7; the D is unclear. This TCR derives from a man between 18 and 29 years old who had mild COVID-19 (a few samples of this study predate the infection). Cell type and time point are not known. Sequences were obtained from PBMCs or a T cell subset sorted from them (not recorded which). The DNA for the CDR3 is TGTGCTAGTGGTTTGCCCGTAGAGCAGTACTTC. This sequence encodes CASGLPVEQYF.